The next 10 T cell receptor beta chains were all read from a single sample in a study of blood T cells in healthy people across ages. The use of a sample-barcoded 5' primer and a J-beta primer mix characterized a second PCR of roughly 6 to 11 cycles. Via MiXCR, TCRdb re-called the 5' RACE reads, giving one row per CDR3 protein. The sample comprises hundreds of thousands of distinct CDR3 sequences, about 42% of which are singletons, and around 21% rests with the top ten. Specimen: blood. The receptors were sampled from a man aged 55 to 69 in good health.

The V call is TRBV7-2, the J call TRBJ2-5; D might be TRBD2 (6 bases). CDR1 and CDR2 from the germline V gene are SGHTA and FQGNSA. V shed 5 bases and J shed 4 bases, with 17 bases lying between them. The CDR3 has 15 residues. Written as DNA, the CDR3 is TGTGCCAGCAGCCGGGGGAACAATGGGGGAGAGACCCAGTACTTC. This encodes CASSRGNNGGETQYF. The complete variable domain, with remaining parts taken from reference TRBV7-2 and TRBJ2-5, reads GAGVSQSPSNKVTEKGKDVELRCDPISGHTALYWYRQSLGQGLEFLIYFQGNSAPDKSGLPSDRFSAERTGGSVSTLTIQRTQQEDSAVYLCASSRGNNGGETQYFGPGTRLLVL.

The sample holds a few counts of this clonotype. CDR3 nucleotide sequence: TGCAGCGTTGAGGGCCTGGGACAGTCAGTAACCCAGTACTTC. This codes for CSVEGLGQSVTQYF. The gene calls are TRBV29-1 and TRBJ2-5; 7 nucleotides agree with TRBD1. This CDR3 spans 14 amino acids. Germline trimming cut 3 bases from V and 8 bases from J; bases unmatched to any gene: 12. CDR1 is SQVTM and CDR2 is ANQGSEA in the germline V gene. Supplemented by reference TRBV29-1 and TRBJ2-5, the full variable domain reads SAVISQKPSRDICQRGTSLTIQCQVDSQVTMMFWYRQQPGQSLTLIATANQGSEATYESGFVIDKFPISRPNLTFSTLTVSNMSPEDSSIYLCSVEGLGQSVTQYFGPGTRLLVL.

V gene TRBV30 combines with J gene TRBJ1-2, with TRBD1 matching 8 bases. The V gene end was trimmed by 3 bases and the J gene end by 6 bases; junction bases not matched to a gene: 3. The CDR3 has 12 residues. Looked up from germline, CDR1 is GTSNPN and CDR2 is SVGIG (reference sequence). CDR3 amino acids: CAWSQGAHGYTF. The CDR3 DNA sequence: TGTGCCTGGAGCCAGGGGGCACATGGCTACACCTTC.

This clonotype was detected only a few times. Here the CDR3 reads CASSIPGQGHYGYTF. The CDR3 DNA is TGTGCCAGCAGTATACCGGGACAGGGACACTATGGCTACACCTTC. The chain joins TRBV25-1 to TRBJ1-2; 9 nucleotides line up with TRBD1. The germline gives CDR1 MGHDK, CDR2 SYGVNS. Losses at the gene ends were 5 bases for V and 3 bases for J; bases not matched to a gene: 7. The CDR3 has 15 residues.

This clonotype has more than one count but fewer than ten. The chain links TRBV27 to TRBJ1-2, with unresolved D. This CDR3 is 15 amino acids long. Germline values: CDR1 MNHEY, CDR2 SMNVEV (reference sequence). V was shortened by 2 bases and J by 4 bases, with 14 bases between the two germline ends. CDR3 amino acids: CASSLKTDGFYGYTF. The CDR3, as DNA: TGTGCCAGCAGTTTAAAAACGGACGGCTTCTATGGCTACACCTTC.

V usage is TRBV6-2 or TRBV6-3 and J usage is TRBJ1-5, with D perhaps TRBD1 (6 bases). The V gene lost 7 bases and the J gene lost 3 bases, with 16 bases spanning the gap. This CDR3 has 15 amino acids. CDR1 and CDR2 (germline): MNHEY, SVGEGT. As DNA, the CDR3 is TGTGCCAGCACCGAAATCGGACAGCCCAATCAGCCCCAGCATTTT. This translates into CASTEIGQPNQPQHF.

V gene TRBV20-1 combines with J gene TRBJ2-3; perhaps TRBD2 as D (6 bases). Germline V gene lookup returns CDR1 DFQATT and CDR2 SNEGSKA (reference sequence). Trimming cost V 1 base and J 2 bases, with 10 bases left between them. This CDR3 has 14 residues. The CDR3 here is CSARVASATDTQYF. CDR3 bases: TGCAGTGCTAGAGTGGCTAGCGCCACAGATACGCAGTATTTT.

The CDR3 region is CSAGGAGSYEQYF. The CDR3 coding sequence is TGCAGTGCAGGGGGGGCTGGCTCCTACGAGCAGTACTTC. The chain has TRBV20-1 and TRBJ2-7; TRBD2 is a possible D gene (7 bases). Germline V gives CDR1 DFQATT, CDR2 SNEGSKA (reference sequence). V gave up 6 bases and J gave up 0 bases, with 12 bases separating them. The CDR3 runs 13 residues.

In this sample, this clonotype turned up a few times. The chain combines TRBV7-9 with TRBJ2-7; D remains unclear. V lost 7 bases to trimming and J lost 0 bases, with 16 bases between them. The germline CDR1 and CDR2 sequences are SEHNR and FQNEAQ (reference sequence). The CDR3 contains 15 residues. The CDR3, as DNA: TGTGCCAGCACCCCAAAGGGCCGGAACTCCTACGAGCAGTACTTC. Translation: CASTPKGRNSYEQYF. Complete variable domain (other parts from reference TRBV7-9 and TRBJ2-7): DTGVSQNPRHKITKRGQNVTFRCDPISEHNRLYWYRQTLGQGPEFLTYFQNEAQLEKSRLLSDRFSAERPKGSFSTLEIQRTEQGDSAMYLCASTPKGRNSYEQYFGPGTRLTVT.

The chain couples TRBV12-3 or TRBV12-4 to TRBJ2-3; 14 bases align to TRBD2. CDR3 length: 18 residues. The V segment lost 8 bases and the J segment 2 bases; nucleotides outside the gene matches: 12. Here the CDR3 reads CASGRLAGGRSVTDTQYF. The CDR3 DNA follows: TGTGCCAGCGGGAGACTAGCGGGGGGGAGATCTGTCACAGATACGCAGTATTTT.